One and the same sample provided the 28 T cell receptor beta chains below, sequenced in a study of blood T cell repertoires in COVID-19. Method: immunoSEQ multiplex PCR; TCRdb's copy keeps in-frame clones and lacks some. In the table there are 55,000 to 80,000 clones, roughly three quarters of which are singletons. Sequenced input: peripheral blood. The receptors were gathered from a human donor in a cohort sampled during active COVID-19.

The chain has TRBV3-1 (or the pseudogene TRBV3-2) and TRBJ2-3, with a tentative D call TRBD2 (5 bases). Germline V CDR1 and CDR2: LGHDT, YNNKEL (reference sequence). With 5 bases removed from V and 5 bases from J, the gap between germline ends came to 17 bases. The CDR3 contains 15 residues. The CDR3 sequence is CASSTVPGTLDTQYF. The CDR3 bases are TGTGCCAGCAGCACAGTACCGGGAACCTTAGATACGCAGTATTTT.

This chain joins TRBV27 and TRBJ2-1, with D unclear. CDR1 is MNHEY, CDR2 SMNVEV, per germline (reference sequence). The length of the CDR3 is 14 residues. V was trimmed by 6 bases and J by 3 bases, leaving 12 bases between them. CDR3 nucleotide sequence: TGTGCCAGCAGCCTAAAGGCAGGCTACAATGAGCAGTTCTTC. Protein: CASSLKAGYNEQFF.

This clone showed up just a few times. CDR3: CASSDRDRGAYNEQFF. DNA of the CDR3: TGTGCCAGCAGCGACCGGGACAGGGGTGCCTACAATGAGCAGTTCTTC. This chain links TRBV5-6 with TRBJ2-1; TRBD1 matches 10 bases. J lost 2 bases, V lost 4 bases, and 6 bases had no gene match. The CDR3 extends over 16 amino acids. CDR1 SGHDT and CDR2 YYEEEE come from the germline V gene.

The V gene is TRBV27, the J gene TRBJ2-3; TRBD2 agrees at 7 bases. Germline CDR1 MNHEY, CDR2 SMNVEV (reference sequence). V shed 6 bases and J 3 bases; nucleotides not matched to a gene: 6. This CDR3 spans 14 amino acids. The CDR3 nucleotides read TGTGCCAGCAGGGAAGGAGCGGGGACAGATACGCAGTATTTT. This gives the protein CASREGAGTDTQYF.

In nucleotides, the CDR3 is TGTGCCAGCAGCCAAGCGGGGTTCGAGCAGTACTTC. Amino acid sequence: CASSQAGFEQYF. This sequence joins TRBV11-1 and TRBJ2-7; 7 bases match TRBD2. The V and J ends lost 5 bases and 6 bases, in that order; junction bases with no gene match: 4. This CDR3 region has 12 residues. Germline V gene sequence: CDR1 SGHAT, CDR2 FQDESV (reference sequence).

The V and J genes are TRBV5-6 and TRBJ2-7; perhaps TRBD1 as D (5 bases). Trimming removed 2 bases at V and 6 bases at J, with 18 bases between. CDR1 is SGHDT, CDR2 YYEEEE, per germline. CDR3 length: 15 amino acids. CDR3 protein: CASSLYQGIVSEQYF. In DNA, the CDR3 is TGTGCCAGCAGCTTATATCAGGGTATTGTGAGCGAGCAGTACTTC.

A few counts support this clone. The rearrangement uses TRBV15 and TRBJ2-3; the D gene is possibly TRBD1 (6 bases). V lost 0 bases to trimming and J lost 2 bases, with 9 bases between them. In germline, CDR1 is LNHNV, CDR2 YYDKDF (reference sequence). The CDR3 length is 15 residues. CDR3 coding DNA: TGTGCCACCAGCAGAGACAGGGGATACACAGATACGCAGTATTTT. Protein sequence: CATSRDRGYTDTQYF.

The rearrangement links TRBV9 to TRBJ2-5, with TRBD2 identical over 11 bases. V shed 5 bases and J 2 bases; nucleotides not matched to a gene: 2. CDR1 and CDR2 (germline): SGDLS, YYNGEE. This CDR3 contains 14 residues. Written as DNA, the CDR3 is TGTGCCAGCAGTCGACTAGCGGGACAAGAGACCCAGTACTTC. Its translation: CASSRLAGQETQYF.

The chain couples TRBV2 to TRBJ2-4; TRBD2 is a possible D gene (6 bases). The V gene lost 7 bases and the J gene lost 1 base, with 14 bases spanning the gap. CDR3 length: 15 residues. The germline CDR1 and CDR2 sequences are SNHLY and FYNNEI. CDR3 bases: TGTGCCAGCAAGATGGGTCGGGGGGCCAAAAACATTCAGTACTTC. This codes for CASKMGRGAKNIQYF.

Concerning this clone itself: One end of the junction fails to match germline, which may point to a read error. This chain links TRBV28 with TRBJ1-6; no definite D call. The CDR3 extends over 12 amino acids. CDR1 and CDR2 from the germline V gene are MDHEN and SYDVKM. The CDR3 region is CASSSSNSPLHF. DNA of the CDR3: TGTGCCAGCAGTTCCTCTAATTCACCCCTCCACTTT.

This rearrangement joins TRBV7-9 to TRBJ2-5; no reliable D call. V lost 5 bases to trimming and J lost 4 bases, with 11 bases between them. There are 13 residues in the CDR3. Per germline, CDR1 SEHNR and CDR2 FQNEAQ (reference sequence). For the CDR3, the DNA is TGTGCCAGCAGCCCACCTAGGCGAGAGACCCAGTACTTC. Its translation: CASSPPRRETQYF.

This chain links TRBV4-2 with TRBJ1-1; tentative D call: TRBD1 (6 bases). The CDR3 extends over 17 amino acids. V was trimmed by 3 bases and J by 3 bases, leaving 20 bases between them. Germline loops: CDR1 LGHNA, CDR2 YNFKEQ. In DNA, the CDR3 is TGTGCCAGCAGCCAGGATATAACAGGGAAGAGGCACACTGAAGCTTTCTTT. Encoded protein: CASSQDITGKRHTEAFF.

CDR3 sequence reads: CASSLGDRGSGYTF. For the CDR3, the DNA is TGTGCCAGCAGTTTGGGGGACAGGGGGTCTGGGTACACCTTC. The chain carries TRBV28 and TRBJ1-2, with 11 positions matching TRBD1. CDR1 is MDHEN and CDR2 is SYDVKM in the germline V gene. The CDR3 extends over 14 amino acids. Trimming at V came to 3 bases and at J to 11 bases, leaving 8 bases not matched to a gene.

The V call is TRBV11-1, the J call TRBJ2-7, with a weak D call TRBD1 (6 bases). This CDR3 has 12 residues. Germline V gene lookup returns CDR1 SGHAT and CDR2 FQDESV (reference sequence). Deletions cut 8 bases from V and 2 bases from J, with 10 bases between. The DNA of the CDR3 is TGTGCCAGCGGGACAAATACCTACGAGCAGTACTTC. This sequence encodes CASGTNTYEQYF.

This CDR3 is CASSQDSGVYNEQFF. CDR3 coding DNA: TGCGCCAGCAGCCAAGACAGCGGAGTCTACAATGAGCAGTTCTTC. The chain links TRBV4-1 to TRBJ2-1, with D maybe TRBD2 (5 bases). V gave up 0 bases and J gave up 3 bases, with 9 bases separating them. This CDR3 is built from 15 residues. CDR1 is MGHRA, CDR2 YSYEKL, per germline.

V gene TRBV7-6 combines with J gene TRBJ1-6; 10 bases line up with TRBD1. The V and J ends lost 4 bases and 10 bases, in that order; junction bases with no gene match: 7. The germline CDR1 and CDR2 sequences are SGHVS and FNYEAQ. The CDR3 covers 15 residues. CDR3 region: CASSSGQGRNSPLHF. Written as DNA, the CDR3 is TGTGCCAGCAGCTCGGGACAGGGGAGGAACTCACCCCTCCACTTT.

V gene TRBV18 combines with J gene TRBJ1-5; 7 bases are shared with TRBD1. After removal of 6 bases from V and 2 bases from J, the junction contained 1 base not matched to a gene. Germline V gene lookup returns CDR1 KGHSH and CDR2 LQKENI. The CDR3 covers 13 residues. CDR3 amino acids: CASSQGGNQPQHF. As DNA, the CDR3 is TGTGCCAGCTCCCAGGGGGGCAATCAGCCCCAGCATTTT.

The chain is built from TRBV3-1 (or the pseudogene TRBV3-2) and TRBJ2-3; the match to TRBD1 covers 9 bases. V was clipped by 0 bases and J by 2 bases; unmatched bases: 6. The CDR3 loop spans 17 amino acids. The germline V gene has CDR1 LGHDT and CDR2 YNNKEL (reference sequence). The CDR3 here is CASSQDGDRAYTDTQYF. The CDR3 nucleotides are TGTGCCAGCAGCCAAGATGGGGACAGGGCCTACACAGATACGCAGTATTTT.

This clone has a handful of counts. The rearrangement links TRBV9 to TRBJ2-3; TRBD1 matches at 9 bases. With 5 bases clipped from V and 5 bases from J, the junction kept 6 bases outside the gene matches. CDR3 length: 14 amino acids. In germline, CDR1 is SGDLS, CDR2 YYNGEE. DNA of the CDR3: TGTGCCAGCAGTGTACAGGGGGCTGGAGATACGCAGTATTTT. Translating it yields CASSVQGAGDTQYF.

The J gene is TRBJ2-2, the V gene TRBV6-6; D gene ambiguous. The V gene's germline CDR1 is MNHNY and CDR2 SVGAGI (reference sequence). Trimming stripped 4 bases from V and 3 bases from J, with 3 bases between. The CDR3 covers 12 residues. DNA of the CDR3: TGTGCCAGCAGTTCATACACCGGGGAGCTGTTTTTT. Translated, it gives CASSSYTGELFF.

This chain links TRBV28 with TRBJ1-4, with 9 bases lining up with TRBD1. CDR1 and CDR2 (germline): MDHEN, SYDVKM. This CDR3 comprises 14 residues. V shed 7 bases and J 8 bases; nucleotides not matched to a gene: 8. The CDR3 DNA reads TGTGCCAGCAACCAACAGGGGGCTATCGAAAAACTGTTTTTT. Encoded protein: CASNQQGAIEKLFF.

The J gene is TRBJ2-3, the V gene TRBV28; the match to TRBD2 covers 9 bases. The ends lost 4 bases at V and 1 base at J; junction bases unmatched: 3. Per germline, CDR1 MDHEN and CDR2 SYDVKM. CDR3 length: 15 amino acids. The CDR3 bases are TGTGCCAGCAGTTCTACTAGCGGGCGCACAGATACGCAGTATTTT. It translates to CASSSTSGRTDTQYF. The entire variable domain, with the rest obtained from reference TRBV28 and TRBJ2-3, is as follows: DVKVTQSSRYLVKRTGEKVFLECVQDMDHENMFWYRQDPGLGLRLIYFSYDVKMKEKGDIPEGYSVSREKKERFSLILESASTNQTSMYLCASSSTSGRTDTQYFGPGTRLTVL.

This chain connects TRBV29-1 to TRBJ1-2, with TRBD1 matching 10 bases. Germline assignment: CDR1 SQVTM and CDR2 ANQGSEA. The J segment lost 8 bases and the V segment lost 3 bases, leaving 12 bases of the junction unmatched. The CDR3 loop spans 15 amino acids. This chain's CDR3 is CSVDPAGGQGIGYTF. The CDR3 region has the DNA TGCAGCGTTGACCCGGCGGGGGGACAGGGGATCGGCTACACCTTC. Complete variable domain (other parts from reference TRBV29-1 and TRBJ1-2): SAVISQKPSRDICQRGTSLTIQCQVDSQVTMMFWYRQQPGQSLTLIATANQGSEATYESGFVIDKFPISRPNLTFSTLTVSNMSPEDSSIYLCSVDPAGGQGIGYTFGSGTRLTVV.

This chain connects TRBV4-2 to TRBJ2-7; TRBD2 agrees at 7 bases. The CDR3 contains 16 residues. Germline trimming cut 1 base from V and 3 bases from J; bases unmatched to any gene: 9. CDR1 is LGHNA and CDR2 is YNFKEQ in the germline V gene. CDR3 coding DNA: TGTGCCAGCAGCCAAGGGTTTGGGGGGGTTAACTACGAGCAGTACTTC. This encodes CASSQGFGGVNYEQYF.

As regards this clone: The sample has other DNA sequences that encode this CDR3 too. J is TRBJ1-1 and V is TRBV7-9; D is undetermined. The CDR3 is 14 amino acids. V lost 1 base and J 2 bases, leaving 8 bases between the germline ends. The germline gives CDR1 SEHNR, CDR2 FQNEAQ (reference sequence). The CDR3 nucleotides read TGTGCCAGCAGCTTAGGGGCCGGAAACACTGAAGCTTTCTTT. Amino acids: CASSLGAGNTEAFF.

The rearrangement uses TRBV11-2 and TRBJ2-1; no definite D call. Trimming stripped 5 bases from V and 7 bases from J, with 15 bases between. Germline loops: CDR1 SGHAT, CDR2 FQNNGV. This CDR3 region has 14 residues. Here the CDR3 reads CASSPLLELNEQFF. CDR3 in DNA: TGTGCCAGCAGCCCCCTTCTTGAGTTAAATGAGCAGTTCTTC.

A single count supports this clone. This sequence joins TRBV7-6 and TRBJ2-7; TRBD1 matches 7 bases. The V segment lost 5 bases and the J segment 0 bases; nucleotides outside the gene matches: 1. Germline V gene lookup returns CDR1 SGHVS and CDR2 FNYEAQ. This CDR3 region has 13 residues. CDR3 region: CASSRQGSYEQYF. The DNA for the CDR3 is TGTGCCAGCAGCCGACAGGGCTCCTACGAGCAGTACTTC.

The gene calls are TRBV11-2 and TRBJ2-3, with TRBD2 as a possible D gene (6 bases). Deletions cut 2 bases from V and 5 bases from J, with 11 bases between. The CDR3 runs 14 residues. Germline lookup yields CDR1 SGHAT and CDR2 FQNNGV. In DNA form, the CDR3 reads TGTGCCAGCAGCTTACACGGGAGCGTAGATACGCAGTATTTT. Residues: CASSLHGSVDTQYF.